This T cell receptor beta chain was recovered during a study of T cells in Graves' hyperthyroidism and ophthalmopathy. RNA transcripts yielded amplified TCR beta CDR3 regions. RT-PCR in the first round (using the HTBI primer set) targeted the TCR CDR3. TCRdb re-called the multiplex PCR reads through MiXCR, storing one row per CDR3 protein. The sample carries approximately 380,000 distinct CDR3 sequences, about a fifth recorded once. This clonotype appeared many times. The germline V gene has CDR1 SNHLY and CDR2 FYNNEI. Trimming shortened V by 9 bases and J by 2 bases, and 21 bases separated the two germline ends. The CDR3 is 16 amino acids.

This chain connects TRBV2 to TRBJ2-3; perhaps TRBD2 as D (6 bases). Sequenced sample: blood. This receptor was identified in a man aged 18 to 30 with Graves' ophthalmopathy. The CDR3: CARDPGPRDFTDTQYF. Here the CDR3 DNA reads TGTGCCAGAGACCCGGGACCCCGGGACTTCACAGATACGCAGTATTTT.